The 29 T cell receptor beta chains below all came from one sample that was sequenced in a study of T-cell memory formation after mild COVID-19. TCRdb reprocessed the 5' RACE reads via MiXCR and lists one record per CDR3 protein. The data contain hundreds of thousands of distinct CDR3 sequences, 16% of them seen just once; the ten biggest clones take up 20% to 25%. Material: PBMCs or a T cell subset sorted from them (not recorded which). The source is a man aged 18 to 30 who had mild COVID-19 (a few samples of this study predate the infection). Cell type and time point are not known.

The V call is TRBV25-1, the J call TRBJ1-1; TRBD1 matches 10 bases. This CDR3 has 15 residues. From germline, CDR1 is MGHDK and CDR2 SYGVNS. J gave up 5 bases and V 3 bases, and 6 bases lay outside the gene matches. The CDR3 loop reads CASSEPGTGDTEAFF. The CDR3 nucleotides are TGTGCCAGCAGTGAGCCCGGGACAGGGGATACTGAAGCTTTCTTT. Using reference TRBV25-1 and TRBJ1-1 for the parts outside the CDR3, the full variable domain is EADIYQTPRYLVIGTGKKITLECSQTMGHDKMYWYQQDPGMELHLIHYSYGVNSTEKGDLSSESTVSRIRTEHFPLTLESARPSHTSQYLCASSEPGTGDTEAFFGQGTRLTVV.

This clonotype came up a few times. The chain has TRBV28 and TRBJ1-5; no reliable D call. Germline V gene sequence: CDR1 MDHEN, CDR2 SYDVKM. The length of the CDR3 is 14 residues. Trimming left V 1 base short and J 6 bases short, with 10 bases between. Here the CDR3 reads CASSLSRDGQPQHF. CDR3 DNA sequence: TGTGCCAGCAGTTTATCCCGGGATGGTCAGCCCCAGCATTTT. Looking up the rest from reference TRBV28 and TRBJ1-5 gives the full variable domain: DVKVTQSSRYLVKRTGEKVFLECVQDMDHENMFWYRQDPGLGLRLIYFSYDVKMKEKGDIPEGYSVSREKKERFSLILESASTNQTSMYLCASSLSRDGQPQHFGDGTRLSIL.

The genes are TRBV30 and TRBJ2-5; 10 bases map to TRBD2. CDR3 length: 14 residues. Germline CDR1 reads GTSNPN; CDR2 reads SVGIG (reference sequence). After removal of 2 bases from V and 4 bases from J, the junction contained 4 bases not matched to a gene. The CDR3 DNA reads TGTGCCTGGAGTCGGACTAGCGGTGGAGAGACCCAGTACTTC. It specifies CAWSRTSGGETQYF.

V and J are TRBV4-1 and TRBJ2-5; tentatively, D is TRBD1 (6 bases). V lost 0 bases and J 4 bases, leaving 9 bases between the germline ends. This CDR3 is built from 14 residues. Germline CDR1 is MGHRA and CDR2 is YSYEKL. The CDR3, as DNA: TGCGCCAGCAGCCAAGAGGGGGCCCCAGAGACCCAGTACTTC. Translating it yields CASSQEGAPETQYF.

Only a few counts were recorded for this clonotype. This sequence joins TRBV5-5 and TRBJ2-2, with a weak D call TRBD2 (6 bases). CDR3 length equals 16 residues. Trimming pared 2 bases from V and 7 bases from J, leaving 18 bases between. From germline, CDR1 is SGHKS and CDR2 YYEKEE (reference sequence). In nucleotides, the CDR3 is TGTGCCAGCAGCTTCTCGGCGGGGCTCTCGATCGGGGAGCTGTTTTTT. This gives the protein CASSFSAGLSIGELFF. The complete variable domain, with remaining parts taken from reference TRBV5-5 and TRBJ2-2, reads DAGVTQSPTHLIKTRGQQVTLRCSPISGHKSVSWYQQVLGQGPQFIFQYYEKEERGRGNFPDRFSARQFPNYSSELNVNALLLGDSALYLCASSFSAGLSIGELFFGEGSRLTVL.

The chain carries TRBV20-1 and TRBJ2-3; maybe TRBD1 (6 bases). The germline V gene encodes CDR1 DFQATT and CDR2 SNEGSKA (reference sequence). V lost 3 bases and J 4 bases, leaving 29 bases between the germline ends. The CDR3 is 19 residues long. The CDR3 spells CSARPPVSRGRRGSDTQYF. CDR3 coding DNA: TGCAGTGCTAGGCCCCCCGTCTCGAGGGGGAGACGAGGCTCAGATACGCAGTATTTT.

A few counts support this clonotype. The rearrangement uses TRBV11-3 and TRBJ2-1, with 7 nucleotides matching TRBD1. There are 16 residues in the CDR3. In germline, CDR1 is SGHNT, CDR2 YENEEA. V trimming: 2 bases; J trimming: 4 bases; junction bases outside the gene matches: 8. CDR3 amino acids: CASSLTAGGPYNEQFF. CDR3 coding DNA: TGTGCCAGCAGCTTAACCGCAGGGGGTCCTTACAATGAGCAGTTCTTC.

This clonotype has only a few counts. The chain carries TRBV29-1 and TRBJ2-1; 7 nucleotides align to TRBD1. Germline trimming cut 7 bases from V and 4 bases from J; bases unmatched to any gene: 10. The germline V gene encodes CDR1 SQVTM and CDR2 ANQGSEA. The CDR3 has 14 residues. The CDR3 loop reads CSAEGKGAYNEQFF. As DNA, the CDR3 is TGCAGCGCCGAGGGAAAGGGGGCGTACAATGAGCAGTTCTTC.

The CDR3 DNA follows: TGCGCCAGCAGCCAACTCCCCCTCACTGAAGCTTTCTTT. Translation: CASSQLPLTEAFF. The genes are TRBV4-1 and TRBJ1-1; D is unresolved. Trimming left V 2 bases short and J 4 bases short, with 8 bases between. This CDR3 is built from 13 residues. CDR1 MGHRA and CDR2 YSYEKL come from the germline V gene.

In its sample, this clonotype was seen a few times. CDR3 residues: CASSQDRDREYGEQFF. The CDR3 bases are TGTGCCAGCAGCCAAGACCGGGACAGGGAATACGGTGAGCAGTTCTTC. The chain couples TRBV3-1 to TRBJ2-1; TRBD1 aligns across 9 bases. The J segment lost 9 bases and the V segment lost 0 bases, leaving 9 bases of the junction unmatched. The germline CDR1 and CDR2 sequences are LGHDT and YNNKEL (reference sequence). The CDR3 runs 16 residues.

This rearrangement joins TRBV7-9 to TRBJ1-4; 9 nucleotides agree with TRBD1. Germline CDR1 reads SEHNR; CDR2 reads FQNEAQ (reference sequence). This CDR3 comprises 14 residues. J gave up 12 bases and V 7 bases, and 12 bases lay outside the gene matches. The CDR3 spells CASIGQGPRMELFF. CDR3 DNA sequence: TGTGCCAGCATTGGACAGGGGCCCCGTATGGAACTGTTTTTT.

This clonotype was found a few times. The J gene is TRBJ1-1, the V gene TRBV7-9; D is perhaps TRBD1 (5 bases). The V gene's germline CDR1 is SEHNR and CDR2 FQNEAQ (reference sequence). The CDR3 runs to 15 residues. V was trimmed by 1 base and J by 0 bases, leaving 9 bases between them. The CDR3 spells CASSLEGAVNTEAFF. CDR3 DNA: TGTGCCAGCAGCTTAGAAGGGGCGGTGAACACTGAAGCTTTCTTT.

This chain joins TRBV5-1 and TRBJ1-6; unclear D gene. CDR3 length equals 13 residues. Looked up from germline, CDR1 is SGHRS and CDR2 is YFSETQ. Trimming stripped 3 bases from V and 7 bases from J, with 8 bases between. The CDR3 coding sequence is TGCGCCAGCAGCTCAACCCCGAATTCACCCCTCCACTTT. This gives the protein CASSSTPNSPLHF.

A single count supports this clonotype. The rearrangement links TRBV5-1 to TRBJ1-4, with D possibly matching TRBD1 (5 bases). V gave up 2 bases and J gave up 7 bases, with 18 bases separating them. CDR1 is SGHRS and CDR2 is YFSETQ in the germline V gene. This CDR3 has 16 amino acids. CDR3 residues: CASSFGAFAGVEKLFF. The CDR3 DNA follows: TGCGCCAGCAGCTTCGGAGCATTTGCGGGGGTTGAAAAACTGTTTTTT.

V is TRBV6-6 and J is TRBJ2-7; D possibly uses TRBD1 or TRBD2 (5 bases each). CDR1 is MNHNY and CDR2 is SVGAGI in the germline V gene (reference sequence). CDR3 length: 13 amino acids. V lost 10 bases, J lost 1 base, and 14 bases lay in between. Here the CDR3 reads CATSVGESYEQYV. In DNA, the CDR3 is TGTGCCACCTCGGTGGGGGAGTCCTACGAGCAGTACGTC.

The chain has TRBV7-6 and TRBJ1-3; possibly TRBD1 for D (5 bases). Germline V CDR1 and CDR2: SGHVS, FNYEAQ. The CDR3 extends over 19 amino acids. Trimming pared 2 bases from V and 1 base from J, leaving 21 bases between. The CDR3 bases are TGTGCCAGCAGCTTATCCTTGGGGCCGCGGAGTGGGTCTGGAAACACCATATATTTT. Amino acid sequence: CASSLSLGPRSGSGNTIYF.

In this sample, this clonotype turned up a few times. In DNA form, the CDR3 reads TGTGCCACCAGTGATTTTCCCAGGGGTGGCACAGATACGCAGTATTTT. It encodes CATSDFPRGGTDTQYF. V gene TRBV24-1 combines with J gene TRBJ2-3; weak D call: TRBD1 (6 bases). V was trimmed by 1 base and J by 1 base, leaving 11 bases between them. CDR3 length equals 16 residues. Germline CDR1 is KGHDR and CDR2 is SFDVKD.

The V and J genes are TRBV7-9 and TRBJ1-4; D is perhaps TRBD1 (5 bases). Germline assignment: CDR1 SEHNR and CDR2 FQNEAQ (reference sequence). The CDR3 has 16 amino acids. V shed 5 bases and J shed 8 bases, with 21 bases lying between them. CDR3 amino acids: CASSGSGGAVNEKLFF. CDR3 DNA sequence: TGTGCCAGCAGCGGCAGCGGGGGAGCGGTGAACGAAAAACTGTTTTTT.

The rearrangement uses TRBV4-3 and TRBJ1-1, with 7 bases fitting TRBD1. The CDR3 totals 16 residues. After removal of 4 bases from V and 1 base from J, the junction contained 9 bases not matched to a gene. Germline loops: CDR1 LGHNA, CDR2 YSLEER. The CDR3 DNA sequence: TGCGCCAGCAGCCGGAGGCTGGACAGGAGGAACACTGAAGCTTTCTTT. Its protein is CASSRRLDRRNTEAFF.

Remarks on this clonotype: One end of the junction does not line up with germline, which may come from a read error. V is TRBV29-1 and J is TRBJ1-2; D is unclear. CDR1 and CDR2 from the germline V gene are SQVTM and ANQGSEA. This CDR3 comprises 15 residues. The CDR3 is CSVAPHLQQGSGYNF. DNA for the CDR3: TGCAGCGTTGCACCCCACCTACAGCAAGGTTCTGGCTACAACTTC.

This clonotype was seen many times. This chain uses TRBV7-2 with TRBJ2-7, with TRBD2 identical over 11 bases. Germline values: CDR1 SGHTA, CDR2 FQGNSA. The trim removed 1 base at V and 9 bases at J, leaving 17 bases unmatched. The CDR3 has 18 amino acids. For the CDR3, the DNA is TGTGCCAGCAGCTTAGTTCTCGGGATTGGTAGCGGGGGGGCCGCGCAGTACTTC. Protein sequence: CASSLVLGIGSGGAAQYF.

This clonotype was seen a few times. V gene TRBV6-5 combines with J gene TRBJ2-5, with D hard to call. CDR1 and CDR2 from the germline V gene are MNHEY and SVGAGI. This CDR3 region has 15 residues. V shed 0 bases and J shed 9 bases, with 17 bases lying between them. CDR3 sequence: CASSYSKFFSWAQYF. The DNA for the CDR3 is TGTGCCAGCAGTTACTCGAAATTTTTTAGTTGGGCCCAGTACTTC.

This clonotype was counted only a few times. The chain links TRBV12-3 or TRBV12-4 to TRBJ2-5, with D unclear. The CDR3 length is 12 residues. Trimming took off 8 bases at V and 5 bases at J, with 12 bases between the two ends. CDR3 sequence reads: CASRGSSETQYF. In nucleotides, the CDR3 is TGTGCCAGCCGAGGCTCCAGCGAGACCCAGTACTTC.

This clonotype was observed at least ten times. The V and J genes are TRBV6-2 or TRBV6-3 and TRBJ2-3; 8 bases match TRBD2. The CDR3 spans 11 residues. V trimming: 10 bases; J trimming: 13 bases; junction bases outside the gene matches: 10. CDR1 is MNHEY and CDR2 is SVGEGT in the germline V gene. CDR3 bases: TGTGCCACCCTCCGGGGGGGCCGGGAGTATTTT. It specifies CATLRGGREYF.

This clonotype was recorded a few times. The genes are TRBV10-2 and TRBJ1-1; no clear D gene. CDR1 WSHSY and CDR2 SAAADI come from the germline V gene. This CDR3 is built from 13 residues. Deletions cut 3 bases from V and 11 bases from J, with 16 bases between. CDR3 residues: CASSEGRFLIAFF. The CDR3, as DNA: TGCGCCAGCAGTGAAGGGCGGTTTCTGATTGCTTTCTTT.

The CDR3 protein is CASSVGGAADTQYF. The CDR3 DNA reads as TGCGCCAGCAGCGTCGGGGGGGCGGCTGATACGCAGTATTTT. V is TRBV4-3 and J is TRBJ2-3, with 8 bases identical to TRBD2. V dropped 5 bases and J dropped 6; count of bases not matched to a gene: 7. Germline CDR1 LGHNA, CDR2 YSLEER. The CDR3 runs to 14 residues.

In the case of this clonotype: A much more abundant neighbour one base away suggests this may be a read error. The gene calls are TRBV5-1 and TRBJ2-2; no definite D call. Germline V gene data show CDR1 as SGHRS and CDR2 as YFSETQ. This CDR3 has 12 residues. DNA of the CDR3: TGCTCCAGCAAAATAGACACCGGGGAGCTGTTTTTT. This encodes CSSKIDTGELFF.

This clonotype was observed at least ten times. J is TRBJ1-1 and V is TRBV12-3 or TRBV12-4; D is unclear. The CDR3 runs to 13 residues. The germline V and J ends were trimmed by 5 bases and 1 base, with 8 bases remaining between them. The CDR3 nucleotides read TGTGCCAGCAGTCCCCGGCAGAACACTGAAGCTTTCTTT. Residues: CASSPRQNTEAFF.

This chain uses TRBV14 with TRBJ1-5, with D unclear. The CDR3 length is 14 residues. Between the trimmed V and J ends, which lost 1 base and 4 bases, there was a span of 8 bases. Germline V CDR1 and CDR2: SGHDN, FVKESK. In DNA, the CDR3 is TGTGCCAGCAGCCAAGTTTCCGGGAATCAGCCCCAGCATTTT. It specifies CASSQVSGNQPQHF.